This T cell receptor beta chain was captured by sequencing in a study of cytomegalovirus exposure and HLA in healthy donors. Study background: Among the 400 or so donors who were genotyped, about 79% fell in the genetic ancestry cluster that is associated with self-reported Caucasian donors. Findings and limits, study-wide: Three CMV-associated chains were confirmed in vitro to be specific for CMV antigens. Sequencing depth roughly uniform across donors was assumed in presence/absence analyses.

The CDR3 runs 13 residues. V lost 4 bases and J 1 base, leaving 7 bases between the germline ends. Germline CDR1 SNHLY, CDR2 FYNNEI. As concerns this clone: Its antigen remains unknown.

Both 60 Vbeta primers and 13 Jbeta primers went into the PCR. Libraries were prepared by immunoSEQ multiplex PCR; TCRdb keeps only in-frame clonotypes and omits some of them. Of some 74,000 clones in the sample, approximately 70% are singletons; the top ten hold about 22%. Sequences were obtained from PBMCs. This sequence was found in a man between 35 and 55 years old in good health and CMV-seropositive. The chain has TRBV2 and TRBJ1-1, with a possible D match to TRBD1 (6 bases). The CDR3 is CASSAGENTEAFF. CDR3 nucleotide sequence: TGTGCCAGCAGTGCAGGGGAGAACACTGAAGCTTTCTTT.